Sequencing of this T cell receptor beta chain was carried out in a study of T cell changes during pregnancy in multiple sclerosis. Generated by immunoSEQ multiplex PCR, the TCRdb table keeps only in-frame clones and is missing some. The data contain about 58,000 clones, about 90% of them seen just once; the ten biggest clones take up 0.4% to 0.55%. The CDR3 has 14 amino acids. The junction had 2 bases not matched to a gene; V was cut back by 3 bases and J by 2 bases. Germline assignment: CDR1 SGHNT and CDR2 YYREEE (reference sequence). The TCR originated in a female donor in good health, enrolled as a control in a pregnancy study. The chain is built from TRBV5-4 and TRBJ1-2; TRBD1 matches at 9 bases. Material: CD4+ T cells from peripheral blood mononuclear cells, obtained after pregnancy. The CDR3: CASSSGTGNYGYTF. CDR3 nucleotide sequence: TGTGCCAGCAGCTCCGGGACAGGGAACTATGGCTACACCTTC. The variable domain in full, completed from reference TRBV5-4 and TRBJ1-2, reads ETGVTQSPTHLIKTRGQQVTLRCSSQSGHNTVSWYQQALGQGPQFIFQYYREEENGRGNFPPRFSGLQFPNYSSELNVNALELDDSALYLCASSSGTGNYGYTFGSGTRLTVV.